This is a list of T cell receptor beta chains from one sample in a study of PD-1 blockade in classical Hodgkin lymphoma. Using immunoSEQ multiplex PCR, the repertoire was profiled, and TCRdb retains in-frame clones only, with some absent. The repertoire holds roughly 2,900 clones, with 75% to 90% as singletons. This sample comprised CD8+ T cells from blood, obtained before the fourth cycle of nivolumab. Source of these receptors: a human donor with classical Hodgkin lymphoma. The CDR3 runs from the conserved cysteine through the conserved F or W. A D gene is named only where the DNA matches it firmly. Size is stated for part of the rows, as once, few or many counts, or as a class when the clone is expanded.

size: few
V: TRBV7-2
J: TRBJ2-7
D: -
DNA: TGTGCCAGCAGCTTAGAGCCGGGGGACTACGAGCAGTACTTC
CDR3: CASSLEPGDYEQYF

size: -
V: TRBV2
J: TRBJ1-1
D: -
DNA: TGTGCCAGCAGTGATATAGGCGACGGCCAGCTGAACACTGAAGCTTTCTTT
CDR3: CASSDIGDGQLNTEAFF

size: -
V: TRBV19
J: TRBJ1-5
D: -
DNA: TGTGCCAGTAGTATTGGGGGGAATCAGCCCCAGCATTTT
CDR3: CASSIGGNQPQHF

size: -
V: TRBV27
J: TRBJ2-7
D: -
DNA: TGTGCCAGCAGTTTATCGGCAGGGGGAGGCGAGCAGTACTTC
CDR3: CASSLSAGGGEQYF

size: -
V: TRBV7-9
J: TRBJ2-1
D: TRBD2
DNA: TGTGCCAGCAGCGGCCAGCGGGAGTTCTACAATGAGCAGTTCTTC
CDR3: CASSGQREFYNEQFF

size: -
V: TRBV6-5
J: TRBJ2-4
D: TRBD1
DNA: TGTGCCAGCAGCGGACAGGGCCAGGACAAAAACATTCAGTACTTC
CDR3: CASSGQGQDKNIQYF

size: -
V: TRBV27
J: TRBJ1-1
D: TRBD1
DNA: TGTGCCAGCAGTTTATGGGACAGGGGTTCCACTGAAGCTTTCTTT
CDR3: CASSLWDRGSTEAFF

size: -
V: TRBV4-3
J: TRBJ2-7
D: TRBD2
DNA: TGCGCCAGCAGCCAAGCTTGGACTAGCGGGAGCCTGGGCGAGCAGTACTTC
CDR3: CASSQAWTSGSLGEQYF

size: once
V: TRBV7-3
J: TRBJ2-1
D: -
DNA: TGTGCCAGCAGCTTACGCGACGGATTTCTCGGTGAGCAGTTCTTC
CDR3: CASSLRDGFLGEQFF

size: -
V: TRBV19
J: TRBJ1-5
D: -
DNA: TGTGCCAGTAGCCTCAATAGCAATCAGCCCCAGCATTTT
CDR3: CASSLNSNQPQHF

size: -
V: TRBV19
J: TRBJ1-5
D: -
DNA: TGTGCCAGCACTACCCCCTTCGATCAGCCCCAGCATTTT
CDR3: CASTTPFDQPQHF

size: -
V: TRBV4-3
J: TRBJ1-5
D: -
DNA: TGCGCCAGCAGCCAAAACGGGGGCAATCAGCCCCAGCATTTT
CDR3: CASSQNGGNQPQHF

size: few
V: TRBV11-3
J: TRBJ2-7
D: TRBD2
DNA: TGTGCCAGCAGCTTAGATTACGAGCGGGGTATTTACGAGCAGTACTTC
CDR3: CASSLDYERGIYEQYF

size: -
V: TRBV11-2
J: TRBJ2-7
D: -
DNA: TGTGCCAGCAGCTTGTCAGCAGCCTACGAGCAGTACTTC
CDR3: CASSLSAAYEQYF

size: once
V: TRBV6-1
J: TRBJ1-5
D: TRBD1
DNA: TGTGCCAGCAGTGAATGGTACAGGGGGGTTGCTCAGCCCCAGCATTTT
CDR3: CASSEWYRGVAQPQHF

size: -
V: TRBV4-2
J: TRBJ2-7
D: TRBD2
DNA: TGTGCCAGCAGCTTCGGACCCCTGGGAGGGTACGAGCAGTACTTC
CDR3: CASSFGPLGGYEQYF

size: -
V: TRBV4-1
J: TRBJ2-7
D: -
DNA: TGCGCCAGCAGCCAAGATGACCAGGATGACTACGAGCAGTACTTC
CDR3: CASSQDDQDDYEQYF

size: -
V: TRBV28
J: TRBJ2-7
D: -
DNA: TGTGCCAGCAGGCTGCCCGGGGCCAACGAGCAGTACTTC
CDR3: CASRLPGANEQYF

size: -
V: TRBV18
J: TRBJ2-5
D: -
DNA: TGTGCCAGCTCACCACGGGTGGGAGAGACCCAGTACTTC
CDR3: CASSPRVGETQYF

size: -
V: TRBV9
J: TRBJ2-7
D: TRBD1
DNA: TGTGCCAGCAGCCCCGGGACAGGCCCAGCCTACGAGCAGTACTTC
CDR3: CASSPGTGPAYEQYF

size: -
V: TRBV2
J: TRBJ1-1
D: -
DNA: TGTGCCAGCAGTGTATCACAAAACACTGAAGCTTTCTTT
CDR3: CASSVSQNTEAFF

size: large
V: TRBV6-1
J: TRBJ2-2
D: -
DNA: TGTGCCAGCAGTGAAACCTCGACCGGGGAGCTGTTTTTT
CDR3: CASSETSTGELFF

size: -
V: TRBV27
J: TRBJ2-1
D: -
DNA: TGTGCCAGCAGTCCCTGGGTAATGGGGGACACCTACAATGAGCAGTTCTTC
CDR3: CASSPWVMGDTYNEQFF

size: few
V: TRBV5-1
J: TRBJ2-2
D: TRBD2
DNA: TGCGCCAGCAGCGCCCGGGACTACAACACCGGGGAGCTGTTTTTT
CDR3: CASSARDYNTGELFF

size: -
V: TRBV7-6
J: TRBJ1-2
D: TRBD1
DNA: TGTGCCAGCAGCCGATATCAGACAGGGGGGGATGGCTACACCTTC
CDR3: CASSRYQTGGDGYTF

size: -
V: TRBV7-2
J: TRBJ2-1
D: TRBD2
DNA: TGTGCCAGCAGCTTAGATTTGTCTACCCCGGGAGGTGGGAATGAGCAGTTCTTC
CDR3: CASSLDLSTPGGGNEQFF

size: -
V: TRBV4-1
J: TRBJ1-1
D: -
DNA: TGCGCCAGCAGCCCAGCAGCACCCAAGATCATGAACACTGAAGCTTTCTTT
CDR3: CASSPAAPKIMNTEAFF

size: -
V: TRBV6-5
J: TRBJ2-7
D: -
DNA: TGTGCCAGTACGGGACGGATAACCTACGAGCAGTACTTC
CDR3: CASTGRITYEQYF

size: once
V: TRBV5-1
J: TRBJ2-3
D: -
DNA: TGCGCCAGCAGCTTGGGCGGGCACTCTGAATATACGCAGTATTTT
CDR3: CASSLGGHSEYTQYF

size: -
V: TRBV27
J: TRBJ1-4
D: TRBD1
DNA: TGTGCCAGCAGTTGCCCAGGGACAGGGGTAACAACTAATGAAAAACTGTTTTTT
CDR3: CASSCPGTGVTTNEKLFF

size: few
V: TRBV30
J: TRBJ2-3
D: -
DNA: TGTGCCTGGAGTGACCGACGGCTGAAGGATACGCAGTATTTT
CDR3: CAWSDRRLKDTQYF